The 22 T cell receptor beta chains presented below share a single source sample, sequenced in a study of control samples from healthy donors and cancer patients. Profiling relied on immunoSEQ multiplex PCR, and the TCRdb table lists in-frame clones only, not all of them. This sample carries about 150,000 clones, 80% to 90% of them seen once, and the ten largest clones take 1.5% to 2%. The sample taken for sequencing was blood. The receptor set was obtained from a man between 18 and 29 years old in good health.

The chain links TRBV19 to TRBJ2-1; 9 positions agree with TRBD2. CDR3 length: 16 residues. Germline V gene lookup returns CDR1 LNHDA and CDR2 SQIVND (reference sequence). V lost 5 bases to trimming and J lost 6 bases; unmatched junction nucleotides: 11. The CDR3 loop reads CASSGVAGDWVNEQFF. The CDR3 DNA reads TGTGCCAGTAGTGGGGTAGCGGGGGATTGGGTCAATGAGCAGTTCTTC.

The chain combines TRBV10-2 with TRBJ2-1, with TRBD2 identical over 9 bases. Germline V gene data show CDR1 as WSHSY and CDR2 as SAAADI. The CDR3 loop spans 15 amino acids. Trimming at V came to 6 bases and at J to 4 bases, leaving 7 bases not matched to a gene. The CDR3 DNA reads TGCGCCAGCAGGAGGGGAGCGGGGGGATACAATGAGCAGTTCTTC. It codes for CASRRGAGGYNEQFF.

This sequence joins TRBV24-1 and TRBJ2-1; 9 bases align to TRBD2. J gave up 2 bases and V 9 bases, and 16 bases lay outside the gene matches. The length of the CDR3 is 18 residues. The germline CDR1 and CDR2 sequences are KGHDR and SFDVKD. The chain's CDR3 is CATPREGSGGYPYNEQFF. In DNA, the CDR3 is TGTGCCACCCCCCGCGAAGGTAGCGGGGGTTATCCCTACAATGAGCAGTTCTTC.

The rearrangement joins TRBV28 to TRBJ2-3, with 10 positions matching TRBD2. Trimming at V came to 6 bases and at J to 7 bases, leaving 10 bases not matched to a gene. This CDR3 has 15 amino acids. CDR1 MDHEN and CDR2 SYDVKM come from the germline V gene. In nucleotides, the CDR3 is TGTGCCAGCAGCTATACTAGCGGGGCAGTTCATACGCAGTATTTT. Translation gives CASSYTSGAVHTQYF. The variable domain in full, completed from reference TRBV28 and TRBJ2-3, reads DVKVTQSSRYLVKRTGEKVFLECVQDMDHENMFWYRQDPGLGLRLIYFSYDVKMKEKGDIPEGYSVSREKKERFSLILESASTNQTSMYLCASSYTSGAVHTQYFGPGTRLTVL.

This clone was detected only once. This chain joins TRBV7-2 and TRBJ1-5, with D maybe TRBD1 (5 bases). Germline V gene sequence: CDR1 SGHTA, CDR2 FQGNSA. Trimming removed 6 bases at V and 3 bases at J, with 9 bases between. CDR3 size: 13 residues. For the CDR3, the DNA is TGTGCCAGCAGGACAGTACTCAATCAGCCCCAGCATTTT. It yields the protein CASRTVLNQPQHF.

This clone appeared a few times. The V call is TRBV29-1, the J call TRBJ2-7, with 7 bases matching TRBD1. This CDR3 has 12 residues. CDR1 is SQVTM and CDR2 is ANQGSEA in the germline V gene. The V segment lost 8 bases and the J segment 6 bases; nucleotides outside the gene matches: 10. Written as DNA, the CDR3 is TGCAGCATCCGACAGGGTCTGGGCGAGCAGTACTTC. Amino acids: CSIRQGLGEQYF.

The chain recombines TRBV19 with TRBJ1-5; D remains unclear. The germline V and J ends were trimmed by 2 bases and 0 bases, with 5 bases remaining between them. Germline assignment: CDR1 LNHDA and CDR2 SQIVND (reference sequence). The CDR3 spans 14 residues. CDR3 in DNA: TGTGCCAGTAGTATATTTAATAGCAATCAGCCCCAGCATTTT. Its protein is CASSIFNSNQPQHF.

This clone was found a few times. This chain joins TRBV3-1 (or the pseudogene TRBV3-2) and TRBJ2-7; D uncertain. Trimming cost V 4 bases and J 7 bases, with 14 bases left between them. Germline CDR1 and CDR2: LGHDT and YNNKEL (reference sequence). The CDR3 totals 13 residues. The CDR3 region is CASSPGRSQEQYF. The CDR3 DNA reads TGTGCCAGCAGCCCCGGTAGGAGTCAGGAGCAGTACTTC.

This clone was observed once. The chain uses TRBV7-3 and TRBJ2-1, with D unclear. Germline V gene lookup returns CDR1 SGHTA and CDR2 FQGTGA. With 5 bases removed from V and 4 bases from J, the gap between germline ends came to 15 bases. This CDR3 is 15 amino acids long. The CDR3 region has the DNA TGTGCCAGCAGCCCGTCTGTGACGCCTTACAATGAGCAGTTCTTC. It yields the protein CASSPSVTPYNEQFF.

This clone was picked up one time. The J gene is TRBJ1-5, the V gene TRBV19; D may be TRBD1 (5 bases). CDR3 length: 15 amino acids. Trimming took off 3 bases at V and 4 bases at J, with 13 bases between the two ends. Germline values: CDR1 LNHDA, CDR2 SQIVND (reference sequence). In DNA form, the CDR3 reads TGTGCCAGTAGTATTCAGTGGGGCCCTAATCAGCCCCAGCATTTT. It encodes CASSIQWGPNQPQHF.

The genes are TRBV6-2 or TRBV6-3 and TRBJ1-5; D remains ambiguous. Germline V CDR1 and CDR2: MNHEY, SVGEGT. The length of the CDR3 is 15 residues. The germline V and J ends were trimmed by 5 bases and 3 bases, with 14 bases remaining between them. The CDR3 spells CASSRPTLDNQPQHF. The CDR3 bases are TGTGCCAGCAGTAGACCTACTTTGGACAATCAGCCCCAGCATTTT.

The rearrangement joins TRBV6-6 to TRBJ2-3, with D tentatively TRBD1 or TRBD2 (6 bases each). Germline CDR1 is MNHNY and CDR2 is SVGAGI (reference sequence). The CDR3 contains 13 residues. V shed 7 bases and J shed 6 bases, with 14 bases lying between them. This CDR3 is CASNPGAGDTQYF. The CDR3 nucleotides read TGTGCCAGCAACCCGGGGGCCGGGGATACGCAGTATTTT.

The J gene is TRBJ2-1, the V gene TRBV28, with 10 bases that match TRBD1. Trimming cost V 5 bases and J 7 bases; bases outside gene matches: 8. Germline V CDR1 and CDR2: MDHEN, SYDVKM. The CDR3 loop spans 15 amino acids. As DNA, the CDR3 is TGTGCCAGCAGTATTAGGACAGGGGGAAGAAATGAGCAGTTCTTC. Translation gives CASSIRTGGRNEQFF.

The chain employs TRBV7-9 and TRBJ2-2; 7 nucleotides align to TRBD1. The ends lost 4 bases at V and 2 bases at J; junction bases unmatched: 7. CDR3 size: 16 residues. CDR1 and CDR2 (germline): SEHNR, FQNEAQ (reference sequence). This CDR3 is CASSSDRAANTGELFF. The CDR3 DNA reads as TGTGCCAGCAGCTCCGACAGGGCGGCTAACACCGGGGAGCTGTTTTTT.

This clone was seen a few times. The chain carries TRBV5-1 and TRBJ2-2, with 10 bases identical to TRBD1. Germline assignment: CDR1 SGHRS and CDR2 YFSETQ. Trimming removed 4 bases from V and 4 bases from J; junction bases left unmatched: 13. The CDR3 has 18 amino acids. In nucleotides, the CDR3 is TGCGCCAGCAGCCCGGGTCCCGGGACAGGGGCGGGCACCGGGGAGCTGTTTTTT. This codes for CASSPGPGTGAGTGELFF.

The rearrangement uses TRBV6-5 and TRBJ2-2; D is ambiguous. The CDR3 has 12 residues. Germline CDR1 is MNHEY and CDR2 is SVGAGI. The V gene lost 6 bases and the J gene lost 7 bases, with 9 bases spanning the gap. CDR3 region: CASSRIGGELFF. For the CDR3, the DNA is TGTGCCAGCAGCCGGATAGGCGGGGAGCTGTTTTTT.

The rearrangement links TRBV28 to TRBJ1-2, with D maybe TRBD1 (5 bases). Trimming shortened V by 3 bases and J by 8 bases, and 19 bases separated the two germline ends. CDR1 MDHEN and CDR2 SYDVKM come from the germline V gene. The CDR3 extends over 15 amino acids. The CDR3 coding sequence is TGTGCCAGCAGTTTCGAGACAGTAGGGGCTCAGGGCTACACCTTC. It yields the protein CASSFETVGAQGYTF.

The chain is built from TRBV5-5 and TRBJ1-2, with TRBD1 matching over 10 bases. The CDR3 sequence is 16 residues long. V dropped 0 bases and J dropped 5; count of bases not matched to a gene: 7. Looked up from germline, CDR1 is SGHKS and CDR2 is YYEKEE (reference sequence). Written as DNA, the CDR3 is TGTGCCAGCAGCTTGGGGGCCGGGACAGGGGTTTATGGCTACACCTTC. Protein sequence: CASSLGAGTGVYGYTF. The full variable domain, rest sourced from reference TRBV5-5 and TRBJ1-2, is DAGVTQSPTHLIKTRGQQVTLRCSPISGHKSVSWYQQVLGQGPQFIFQYYEKEERGRGNFPDRFSARQFPNYSSELNVNALLLGDSALYLCASSLGAGTGVYGYTFGSGTRLTVV.

This chain uses TRBV7-3 with TRBJ2-7, with TRBD1 matching 7 bases. V trimming: 3 bases; J trimming: 3 bases; junction bases outside the gene matches: 8. CDR3 size: 15 residues. Germline-derived CDR1 and CDR2 are SGHTA and FQGTGA. CDR3 amino acids: CASSLGPTGVYEQYF. Written as DNA, the CDR3 is TGTGCCAGCAGCTTGGGTCCTACAGGGGTCTACGAGCAGTACTTC.

About this clone: Other DNA sequences in the sample encode the same CDR3. The chain employs TRBV19 and TRBJ1-1; no firm D call. The germline V gene encodes CDR1 LNHDA and CDR2 SQIVND (reference sequence). Trimming took off 8 bases at V and 1 base at J, with 11 bases between the two ends. This CDR3 contains 13 residues. The DNA for the CDR3 is TGTGCCAGTTCGACGGGAGGGAACACTGAAGCTTTCTTT. Residues: CASSTGGNTEAFF.

The chain uses TRBV27 and TRBJ2-1; D tentatively reads TRBD1 or TRBD2 (5 bases each). Germline V lookup: CDR1 MNHEY, CDR2 SMNVEV (reference sequence). Trimming shortened V by 3 bases and J by 9 bases, and 12 bases separated the two germline ends. There are 13 residues in the CDR3. In nucleotides, the CDR3 is TGTGCCAGCAGTTTTTGGGGCCGGGGTGAGCAGTTCTTC. Protein product: CASSFWGRGEQFF.

The chain links TRBV2 to TRBJ2-1; 7 bases match TRBD2. Looked up from germline, CDR1 is SNHLY and CDR2 is FYNNEI. J gave up 9 bases and V 6 bases, and 11 bases lay outside the gene matches. The CDR3 extends over 14 amino acids. The CDR3: CASSSRTSQSEQFF. The DNA of the CDR3 is TGTGCCAGCAGCTCAAGGACTAGTCAGAGTGAGCAGTTCTTC.